This is a list of T cell receptor beta chains from one sample in a study of T cells in localized non-small cell lung cancer. Libraries were prepared by immunoSEQ multiplex PCR; TCRdb keeps only in-frame clonotypes and omits some of them. This repertoire shows some 1,800 clones, 20% to 25% found once; its top ten account for approximately 12%. Sequenced here: lung tumor tissue, sampled before any cancer treatment. The receptors derive from a man aged 35-69 years with stage III lung adenocarcinoma. Each CDR3 is given with its conserved first and last residue. The order of the fields is CDR3 DNA, CDR3 protein, clone size, D gene, J gene, V gene. A D gene is named only where the DNA matches it firmly. Clone size is not always given. Where it is, it says once, few, many or a class for expanded clones.

TGCGCCAGCAGCTTGGAGAAAACCGGGGAGCTGTTTTTT	CASSLEKTGELFF	.	.	TRBJ2-2	TRBV23-1
TGTGCCAGCAGCCCCGGGCGGGGGGGGAGCTCCTACGAGCAGTACTTC	CASSPGRGGSSYEQYF	.	TRBD2	TRBJ2-7	TRBV6-7
TGTGCCAGCAGAAGGACGGAGTACAATGAGCAGTTCTTC	CASRRTEYNEQFF	.	.	TRBJ2-1	TRBV28
TGTGCCAGTAGTATTGGGGACAGGGACGCAGATACGCAGTATTTT	CASSIGDRDADTQYF	few	TRBD1	TRBJ2-3	TRBV19
TGTGCCAGTAGATCTAACAGGCTTACTAACTATGGCTACACCTTC	CASRSNRLTNYGYTF	.	.	TRBJ1-2	TRBV19
TGTGCCAGCAGCCTAGGGATAGTGGGAGATACGCAGTATTTT	CASSLGIVGDTQYF	few	.	TRBJ2-3	TRBV7-4
TGTGCCAGCAGTGAATTCGGGCGAGGGGAGCAGTACTTC	CASSEFGRGEQYF	medium-sized	.	TRBJ2-7	TRBV9
TGCAGCGTTGAACTCGGGGGGGGAGAGACCCAGTACTTC	CSVELGGGETQYF	.	TRBD2	TRBJ2-5	TRBV29-1
TGTGCCACCACCCCCACAGGGGGCGCTGGGGCCAACGTCCTGACTTTC	CATTPTGGAGANVLTF	.	TRBD1	TRBJ2-6	TRBV6-8
TGTGCCAGCAGCGTAGGCGGGAGCCCCTACGAGCAGTACTTC	CASSVGGSPYEQYF	.	TRBD2	TRBJ2-7	TRBV9
TGTGCCAGCAGCTTAGGCGGGGACAGCACAGATACGCAGTATTTT	CASSLGGDSTDTQYF	large	.	TRBJ2-3	TRBV9
TGCGCCAGCAGCCCGACCGGAAGCTCCTATAATTCACCCCTCCACTTT	CASSPTGSSYNSPLHF	.	.	TRBJ1-6	TRBV5-1
TGTGCCTGGGGGGGGGACCCGGACATTGGCTACACCTTC	CAWGGDPDIGYTF	.	.	TRBJ1-2	TRBV30
TGTGCCAGCTCCCTAGGGTTTGCCTACGAGCAGTACTTC	CASSLGFAYEQYF	few	.	TRBJ2-7	TRBV6-8
TGTGCCAGCAGTTCCCAACCCGCAGGGGGACTAGCGGGCATCCTAACCTACGAGCAGTACTTC	CASSSQPAGGLAGILTYEQYF	.	TRBD2	TRBJ2-7	TRBV6-8
TGTGCCAGCAGTACCAATCCCCGGGCTGGTGGCTACACCTTC	CASSTNPRAGGYTF	.	.	TRBJ1-2	TRBV6-8
TGTGCCAGCGGGGCCTCATCTGGAGAGACCCAGTACTTC	CASGASSGETQYF	few	.	TRBJ2-5	TRBV7-1
TGTGCCAGCAGGGGATTTGGGCGGTGGCAAGAGACCCAGTACTTC	CASRGFGRWQETQYF	medium-sized	.	TRBJ2-5	TRBV11-3
TGTGCCAGCAGCAATGATAGGACAGCCACCGGGGAGCTGTTTTTT	CASSNDRTATGELFF	large	.	TRBJ2-2	TRBV11-3
TGTGCCAGCAGCTTATCTGGGGGGCTCAATGAGCAGTTCTTC	CASSLSGGLNEQFF	.	.	TRBJ2-1	TRBV11-3
TGTGCCAGCAGCTCTAATCAGCCTTTCGACGAGCAGTACTTC	CASSSNQPFDEQYF	medium-sized	.	TRBJ2-7	TRBV11-3
TGTGCCAGCAGCATCCGGGACATCTCGGATACGCAGTATTTT	CASSIRDISDTQYF	few	.	TRBJ2-3	TRBV11-1
TGTGCCAGCAGCTTTGGCGGTAAACGGCCCCAGCATTTT	CASSFGGKRPQHF	.	.	TRBJ1-5	TRBV7-1
TGTGCCAGCCGGGACCACATCGGGGGAGGCGGTAACACTGAAGCTTTCTTT	CASRDHIGGGGNTEAFF	.	.	TRBJ1-1	TRBV28
TGTGCCACAGGACAGGGATACAATGAGCAGTTCTTC	CATGQGYNEQFF	.	TRBD1	TRBJ2-1	TRBV25-1